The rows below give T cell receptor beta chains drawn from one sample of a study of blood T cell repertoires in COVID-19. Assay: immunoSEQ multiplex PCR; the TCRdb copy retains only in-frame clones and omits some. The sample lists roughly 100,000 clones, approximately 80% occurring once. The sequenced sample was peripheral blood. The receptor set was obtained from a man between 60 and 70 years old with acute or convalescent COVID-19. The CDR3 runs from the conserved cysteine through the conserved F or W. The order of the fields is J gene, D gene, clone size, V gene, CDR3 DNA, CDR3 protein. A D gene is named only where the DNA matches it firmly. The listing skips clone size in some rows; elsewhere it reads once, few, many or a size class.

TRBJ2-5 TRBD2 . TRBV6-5 TGTGCCAGCAGGCCCTCTAGCGGGGGAGAGACCCAGTACTTC CASRPSSGGETQYF
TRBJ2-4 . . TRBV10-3 TGTGCCATCAGTGAGTCCCGCCAGGGCGCAAGCTTAGCCAAAAACATTCAGTACTTC CAISESRQGASLAKNIQYF
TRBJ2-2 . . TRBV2 TGTGCCAGCAGTTTTGTAGCGGTGCGAGGGTCCGGGGAGCTGTTTTTT CASSFVAVRGSGELFF
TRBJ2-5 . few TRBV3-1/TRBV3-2 TGTGCCAGCAGCCAATCCGGGGTACGACAAGAGACCCAGTACTTC CASSQSGVRQETQYF
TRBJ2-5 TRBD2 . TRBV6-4 TGTGCCAGCAGTGACCAGGCGGGAGATAAGGAGACCCAGTACTTC CASSDQAGDKETQYF
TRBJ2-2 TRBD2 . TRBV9 TGTGCCAGCAGCGGGAACAGCGGGGGAACCGGGGAGCTGTTTTTT CASSGNSGGTGELFF
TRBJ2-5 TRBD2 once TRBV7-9 TGTGCCAGCAGCTCCCCATGGTGGGGACTAGCGGGGGGACAAGAGACCCAGTACTTC CASSSPWWGLAGGQETQYF
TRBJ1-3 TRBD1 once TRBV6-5 TGTGCCAGCAACCTGATCAGGGGGCCCTTATATTTT CASNLIRGPLYF
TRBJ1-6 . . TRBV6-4 TGTGCCAGCAGTGACTCGAGCGAAAACGGTCCCCTCCACTTT CASSDSSENGPLHF
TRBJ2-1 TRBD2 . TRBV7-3 TGTGCCAGCAGCTTAAATGGACTAGCAAACAATGAGCAGTTCTTC CASSLNGLANNEQFF
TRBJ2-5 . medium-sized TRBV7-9 TGTGCCAGCAGAATCACAGGGTCCGAGACCCAGTACTTC CASRITGSETQYF
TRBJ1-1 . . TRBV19 TGTGCCAGTAGTATGTCTTTATGGGCCTTTATGAACACTGAAGCTTTCTTT CASSMSLWAFMNTEAFF
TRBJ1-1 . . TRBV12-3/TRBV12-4 TGTGCCAGCAGTTTACGGAGTTCCACTGAAGCTTTCTTT CASSLRSSTEAFF
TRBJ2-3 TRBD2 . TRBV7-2 TGTGCCAGCACCCCACTGGGACTACACACAGATACGCAGTATTTT CASTPLGLHTDTQYF
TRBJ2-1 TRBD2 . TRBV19 TGTGCCAGTAGTACCCGACTAGCGGGGGGTAGCAATGAGCAGTTCTTC CASSTRLAGGSNEQFF
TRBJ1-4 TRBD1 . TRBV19 TGTGCCAGTACCGGGACAGGGGCCTACTTTGGTGAAAAACTGTTTTTT CASTGTGAYFGEKLFF
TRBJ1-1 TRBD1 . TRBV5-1 TGCGCCAGCAGCTTGCGAGGGGGCGAAGAAGCTTTCTTT CASSLRGGEEAFF
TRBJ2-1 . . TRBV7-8 TGTGCCAGCAGCTTAGAAAGAGATGTCGAGCAGTTCTTC CASSLERDVEQFF
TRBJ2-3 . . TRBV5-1 TGCGCCAGCACAGGGGCCTCGGGGACAGATACGCAGTATTTT CASTGASGTDTQYF
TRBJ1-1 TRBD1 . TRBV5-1 TGCGCCAGCAGCGTCGACCGGACAGGGGCGAACACTGAAGCTTTCTTT CASSVDRTGANTEAFF
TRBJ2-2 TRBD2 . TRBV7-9 TGTGCCAGCAGTTCTCTAGCGGGGGTCACCGGGGAGCTGTTTTTT CASSSLAGVTGELFF
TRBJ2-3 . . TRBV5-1 TGCGCCAGCAGCTTGGGGACTAGCACAGATACGCAGTATTTT CASSLGTSTDTQYF
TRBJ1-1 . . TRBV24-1 TGTGCCACCAGTGGGCGGGGCGGCACTGAAGCTTTCTTT CATSGRGGTEAFF
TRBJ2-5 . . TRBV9 TGTGCCAGCAGCTCTCTGTCTAGGGAGACCCAGTACTTC CASSSLSRETQYF
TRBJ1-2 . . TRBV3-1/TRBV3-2 TGTGCCAGCAGAGAAGGGGGGGCGAGCTATGGCTACACCTTC CASREGGASYGYTF
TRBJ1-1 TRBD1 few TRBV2 TGTGCCAGCATCCTCAGACAGGGGAACATGAACACTGAAGCTTTCTTT CASILRQGNMNTEAFF